Listed below are T cell receptor beta chains from one sample, sequenced in a study of control samples from healthy donors and cancer patients. The method was immunoSEQ multiplex PCR; TCRdb's version includes in-frame clones alone and lacks a portion of them. Among 250,000 to 300,000 clones, about 80% were seen once, and the ten largest hold 10% to 15%. The sequenced material came from PBMCs. These TCRs come from a woman aged 55-70 years with lung cancer. The CDR3 runs from the conserved cysteine through the conserved F or W. D genes are given only for firm matches. Only some rows state a clone size, as once, few, many or a class for expanded clones.

V gene	J gene	CDR3 length	clone size	D gene	CDR3 protein	CDR3 DNA
TRBV19	TRBJ1-4	18	NA	TRBD1	CASGPGLYRGRSEEKLFF	TGTGCCAGTGGCCCAGGTTTGTACAGGGGGAGAAGCGAAGAAAAACTGTTTTTT
TRBV20-1	TRBJ2-3	13	NA	TRBD1	CSASTQGADTQYF	TGCAGTGCTAGTACACAGGGGGCGGATACGCAGTATTTT
TRBV5-1	TRBJ2-5	17	NA	NA	CASSLVGGRSPQETQYF	TGCGCCAGCAGCTTGGTGGGGGGCAGATCCCCTCAAGAGACCCAGTACTTC
TRBV28	TRBJ2-7	14	NA	NA	CASSSLASTYEQYF	TGTGCCAGCAGTTCCCTAGCGAGTACCTACGAGCAGTACTTC
TRBV7-6	TRBJ1-1	15	few	TRBD1	CASSPRQGANTEAFF	TGTGCCAGCAGCCCGAGACAGGGAGCGAACACTGAAGCTTTCTTT
TRBV6-5	TRBJ1-4	14	NA	NA	CASSIVGVDEKLFF	TGTGCCAGCAGTATCGTCGGGGTGGATGAAAAACTGTTTTTT
TRBV2	TRBJ1-2	17	NA	TRBD1	CASSLERRQGAGYGYTF	TGTGCCAGCAGTCTAGAAAGAAGACAGGGGGCGGGCTATGGCTACACCTTC
TRBV18	TRBJ2-6	17	NA	TRBD1	CASSQPGTGAGANVLTF	TGTGCCAGCTCACAACCCGGGACAGGGGCTGGGGCCAACGTCCTGACTTTC
TRBV7-9	TRBJ2-2	18	NA	TRBD1	CASSLLPGQGAITGELFF	TGTGCCAGCAGCTTATTGCCCGGACAGGGGGCCATCACCGGGGAGCTGTTTTTT
TRBV20-1	TRBJ1-2	11	NA	NA	CSASGGYGYTF	TGCAGTGCTAGTGGGGGCTATGGCTACACCTTC
TRBV14	TRBJ2-5	16	few	NA	CASSQVLGPPQETQYF	TGTGCCAGCAGCCAAGTCCTCGGGCCCCCGCAAGAGACCCAGTACTTC
TRBV2	TRBJ2-1	14	few	NA	CASSAGGSYNEQFF	TGTGCCAGCAGTGCTGGGGGTAGCTACAATGAGCAGTTCTTC
TRBV24-1	TRBJ1-5	15	NA	NA	CATSDRTANNQPQHF	TGTGCCACCAGTGATCGGACAGCTAACAATCAGCCCCAGCATTTT